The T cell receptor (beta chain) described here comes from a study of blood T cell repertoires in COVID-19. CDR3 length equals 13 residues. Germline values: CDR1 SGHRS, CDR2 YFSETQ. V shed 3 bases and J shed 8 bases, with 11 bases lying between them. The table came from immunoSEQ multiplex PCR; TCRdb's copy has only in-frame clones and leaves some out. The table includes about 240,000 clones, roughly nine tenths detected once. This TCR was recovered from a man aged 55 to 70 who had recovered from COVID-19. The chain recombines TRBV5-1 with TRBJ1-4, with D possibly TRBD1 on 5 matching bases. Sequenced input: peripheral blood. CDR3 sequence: CASSWQGGEKLFF. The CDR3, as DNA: TGCGCCAGCAGCTGGCAGGGAGGAGAAAAACTGTTTTTT.